Sequencing of this TCR beta chain was carried out in a study of CD4 T cells in relation to SARS-CoV-2 and coronaviruses. Study-wide context: TCR beta CDR3s were sequenced after approximately ten-day antigen culture of PBMCs.

CDR3 length: 15 amino acids. Germline V CDR1 and CDR2: MGHDK, SYGVNS. V lost 4 bases, J lost 2 bases, and 14 bases lay in between. General study results and limits: Compared with monoreactive clones, crossreactive clones showed significantly weaker SARS-CoV-2 expansion.

Sorted naive or memory CD4+ cells met CEF peptides for 10 days. On this clone itself: Its matching antigen is unknown.

Survey-level TCR-beta sequencing used DNA from CEF-cultured naive and memory CD4+ T cells. Data came from immunoSEQ multiplex PCR; TCRdb stores just in-frame clones and leaves some out. The repertoire holds about 40,000 clones, with around 77% as singletons. The chain has TRBV25-1 and TRBJ1-1; no definite D call. Material: memory CD4+ T cells from PBMCs, cultured in vitro. The sequence derives from an adult with COVID-19. DNA for the CDR3: TGTGCCAGCAGTGCGTTGGACCGAGAAAACACTGAAGCTTTCTTT. Translation: CASSALDRENTEAFF.